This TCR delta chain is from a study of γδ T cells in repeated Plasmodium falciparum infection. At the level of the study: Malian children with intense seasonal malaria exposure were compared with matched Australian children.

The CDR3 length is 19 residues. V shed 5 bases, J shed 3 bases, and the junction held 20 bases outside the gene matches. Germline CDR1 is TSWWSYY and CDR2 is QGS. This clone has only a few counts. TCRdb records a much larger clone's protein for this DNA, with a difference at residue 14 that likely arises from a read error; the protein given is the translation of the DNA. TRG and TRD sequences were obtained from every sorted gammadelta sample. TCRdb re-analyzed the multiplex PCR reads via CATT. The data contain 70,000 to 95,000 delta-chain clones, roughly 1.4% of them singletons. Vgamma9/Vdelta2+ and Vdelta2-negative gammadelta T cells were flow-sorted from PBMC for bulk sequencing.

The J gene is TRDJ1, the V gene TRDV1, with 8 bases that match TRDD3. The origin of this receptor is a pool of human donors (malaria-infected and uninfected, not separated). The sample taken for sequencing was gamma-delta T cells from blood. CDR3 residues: CALGCLPSDWGVYADKLIF. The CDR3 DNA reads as TGTGCTCTTGGGTGCCTGCCTTCTGACTGGGGGGTATACGCCGATAAACTCATCTTT.